A selection of T cell receptor beta chains follows, all from one sample in a study of response to subunit inactivated influenza vaccine. One entry per CDR3 protein, called by TCRdb with MiXCR from the RT-PCR reads. The sample holds around 300,000 distinct CDR3 sequences; approximately 21% are singletons and the top ten take about a tenth. Sample: PBMCs from blood, taken around 22 months after vaccination. These receptors were collected from a man between 50 and 69 years old who received an inactivated influenza vaccine. Both conserved end residues are part of each CDR3. A D gene is named only where the DNA matches it firmly. Size is stated for part of the rows, as once, few or many counts, or as a class when the clone is expanded.

clone size,D gene,J gene,V gene,CDR3 protein,CDR3 DNA
once,TRBD2,TRBJ2-2,TRBV20-1,CSARWEEGGRRITNTGELFF,TGCAGTGCTAGATGGGAAGAGGGCGGGAGGCGGATTACGAACACCGGGGAGCTGTTTTTT
few,NA,TRBJ2-1,TRBV4-2,CASSQELVSYNEQFF,TGTGCCAGCAGCCAAGAACTGGTTAGCTACAATGAGCAGTTCTTC
few,TRBD1,TRBJ2-7,TRBV20-1,CSATGTGFEQYF,TGCAGTGCTACCGGGACAGGGTTCGAGCAGTACTTC
few,NA,TRBJ1-5,TRBV5-5,CASSLGQFYSNQPQHF,TGTGCCAGCAGCTTGGGTCAGTTTTATAGCAATCAGCCCCAGCATTTT
NA,TRBD2,TRBJ2-7,TRBV28,CASSGAGTSSNEQYF,TGTGCCAGCAGTGGTGCAGGGACTAGCTCGAACGAGCAGTACTTC
NA,NA,TRBJ2-5,TRBV20-1,CSASPSWTQYF,TGCAGTGCTAGCCCCAGTTGGACCCAGTACTTC
NA,NA,TRBJ1-2,TRBV4-1,CASSPSLITGRNGYTF,TGCGCCAGCAGCCCTAGTCTAATAACAGGGCGTAATGGCTACACCTTC
few,NA,TRBJ1-4,TRBV12-3/TRBV12-4,CASSLRWSEKLFF,TGTGCCAGCAGTTTAAGGTGGAGTGAAAAACTGTTTTTT
NA,TRBD2,TRBJ2-1,TRBV5-1,CASSFEGGSYNEQFF,TGCGCCAGCAGCTTCGAGGGAGGGTCCTACAATGAGCAGTTCTTC
many,NA,TRBJ2-1,TRBV7-2,CASSSAVEQFF,TGTGCCAGCAGCTCAGCGGTAGAGCAGTTCTTC
NA,NA,TRBJ1-5,TRBV29-1,CSVGLDSNQPQHF,TGCAGCGTTGGGCTCGATAGCAATCAGCCCCAGCATTTT
NA,TRBD1,TRBJ1-5,TRBV28,CASSNLGTGVFNQPQHF,TGTGCCAGCTCAAACCTCGGGACAGGGGTTTTTAATCAGCCCCAGCATTTT
few,NA,TRBJ1-2,TRBV5-6,CASSLEDSSSYTF,TGTGCCAGCAGCTTGGAGGACAGTAGTAGCTACACCTTC
many,TRBD2,TRBJ2-7,TRBV2,CASSFDSGLAGEGEQYF,TGTGCCAGCAGTTTTGACAGCGGACTAGCGGGAGAGGGCGAGCAGTACTTC
NA,NA,TRBJ2-7,TRBV29-1,CSATVGSGYEQYF,TGCAGCGCCACCGTGGGTAGCGGCTACGAGCAGTACTTC
many,NA,TRBJ1-3,TRBV5-1,CASSLADSGNTIYF,TGCGCCAGCAGCTTGGCGGACTCTGGAAACACCATATATTTT
once,TRBD1,TRBJ2-5,TRBV5-1,CASSFNPGGMETQYF,TGCGCCAGCAGCTTTAATCCAGGGGGTATGGAGACCCAGTACTTC
few,NA,TRBJ2-2,TRBV7-9,CASRPGGGELFF,TGTGCCAGCAGACCCGGGGGCGGGGAGCTGTTTTTT
NA,TRBD1,TRBJ1-2,TRBV28,CASSLGTAYTF,TGTGCCAGCAGTTTGGGGACAGCCTACACCTTC
few,TRBD1,TRBJ1-6,TRBV4-1,CASSQRAGTGRPSSNSPLHF,TGCGCCAGCAGCCAGAGAGCCGGGACAGGGAGACCCTCCTCTAATTCACCCCTCCACTTT
NA,TRBD1,TRBJ2-2,TRBV3-1,CASSPQGAQLTGELFF,TGTGCCAGCAGCCCGCAGGGGGCCCAACTCACCGGGGAGCTGTTTTTT
NA,TRBD1,TRBJ2-1,TRBV5-1,CASSWDSPWNEQFF,TGCGCCAGCAGCTGGGACAGCCCCTGGAATGAGCAGTTCTTC
NA,NA,TRBJ1-4,TRBV5-1,CASSLTGLAGEKLFF,TGCGCCAGCAGCTTGACAGGACTCGCGGGTGAAAAACTGTTTTTT
NA,TRBD1,TRBJ1-1,TRBV4-1,CASSQLPDRGLMNTEAFF,TGCGCCAGCAGCCAATTACCGGACAGGGGCCTCATGAACACTGAAGCTTTCTTT
NA,NA,TRBJ1-2,TRBV29-1,CSVEGQGRGYTF,TGCAGCGTTGAAGGCCAGGGACGTGGCTACACCTTC
NA,TRBD1,TRBJ2-1,TRBV12-3/TRBV12-4,CASSFQLGGQGLNEQFF,TGTGCCAGCAGTTTCCAGCTGGGAGGACAGGGATTGAATGAGCAGTTCTTC
once,TRBD2,TRBJ2-1,TRBV5-1,CASSPGLAGEKNEQFF,TGCGCCAGCAGCCCTGGACTAGCGGGAGAAAAAAATGAGCAGTTCTTC
few,NA,TRBJ1-1,TRBV20-1,CSASLELRNTEAFF,TGCAGTGCTAGTCTTGAGCTGCGGAACACTGAAGCTTTCTTT
NA,NA,TRBJ1-5,TRBV3-1,CASSQDIKKPQHF,TGTGCCAGCAGCCAAGATATAAAGAAGCCCCAGCATTTT
NA,NA,TRBJ2-4,TRBV9,CASSVVPGSNIQYF,TGTGCCAGCAGCGTAGTGCCAGGGTCTAACATTCAGTACTTC
NA,NA,TRBJ2-1,TRBV4-1,CASSQERGGGVNEQFF,TGCGCCAGCAGCCAAGAAAGAGGGGGAGGGGTCAATGAGCAGTTCTTC
NA,NA,TRBJ1-5,TRBV6-1,CASRATNSNQPQHF,TGTGCCAGCAGAGCAACCAATAGCAATCAGCCCCAGCATTTT
many,NA,TRBJ2-3,TRBV7-6,CASSLEARTQYF,TGTGCCAGCAGCTTAGAAGCCCGTACGCAGTATTTT
NA,NA,TRBJ2-7,TRBV6-2/TRBV6-3,CASGWGREQYF,TGTGCCAGCGGGTGGGGAAGGGAGCAGTACTTC
NA,NA,TRBJ1-5,TRBV15,CATSRAPFRFPQAQHF,TGTGCCACCAGCAGAGCCCCATTCCGGTTTCCCCAGGCCCAGCATTTT
few,NA,TRBJ1-6,TRBV10-3,CAISESRGRSPLHF,TGTGCCATCAGTGAGTCAAGGGGACGGTCACCCCTCCACTTT
NA,TRBD2,TRBJ2-3,TRBV14,CASSQGGGGRTDTQYF,TGTGCCAGCAGCCAAGGAGGCGGGGGGCGCACAGATACGCAGTATTTT
NA,TRBD2,TRBJ2-2,TRBV13,CASSFSGTNTGQLFF,TGTGCCAGCAGCTTTAGCGGGACCAACACCGGGCAGCTGTTTTTT
NA,NA,TRBJ2-7,TRBV12-3/TRBV12-4,CASSFGREQYF,TGTGCCAGCAGTTTCGGAAGGGAGCAGTACTTC
NA,NA,TRBJ2-1,TRBV7-2,CASRPPAAQRSYNEQFF,TGTGCCAGCAGGCCCCCGGCAGCCCAAAGGTCCTACAATGAGCAGTTCTTC
NA,TRBD2,TRBJ2-7,TRBV27,CASSAGLAGAEQYF,TGTGCCAGCAGTGCGGGACTAGCGGGTGCGGAGCAGTACTTC
NA,NA,TRBJ2-3,TRBV7-2,CASSRGYLADTQYF,TGTGCCAGCAGCCGGGGGTATCTGGCAGATACGCAGTATTTT
few,NA,TRBJ2-5,TRBV2,CASKLISQETQYF,TGTGCCAGCAAGCTTATATCCCAAGAGACCCAGTACTTC
NA,NA,TRBJ2-1,TRBV12-3/TRBV12-4,CASSGFGHEQFF,TGTGCCAGCAGTGGGTTTGGGCATGAGCAGTTCTTC
few,NA,TRBJ1-2,TRBV5-1,CASSLERQNYGYTF,TGCGCCAGCAGCTTGGAACGACAGAACTATGGCTACACCTTC
few,NA,TRBJ2-5,TRBV28,CASSATGYPETQYF,TGTGCCAGCAGTGCAACAGGGTACCCAGAGACCCAGTACTTC
few,NA,TRBJ2-3,TRBV12-3/TRBV12-4,CASSIRETDTQYF,TGTGCCAGCAGTATCCGGGAGACAGATACGCAGTATTTT
many,TRBD1,TRBJ2-6,TRBV5-1,CASSVRTGGAEGANVLTF,TGCGCCAGCAGCGTCAGGACAGGGGGCGCGGAAGGGGCCAACGTCCTGACTTTC
NA,NA,TRBJ2-7,TRBV15,CATSAQGYEQYF,TGTGCCACCAGCGCGCAGGGCTACGAGCAGTACTTC
many,NA,TRBJ1-5,TRBV12-3/TRBV12-4,CASSSDRGQPQHF,TGTGCCAGCAGTTCAGACAGAGGGCAGCCCCAGCATTTT
few,NA,TRBJ1-1,TRBV5-1,CASSTVGGSTEAFF,TGCGCCAGCAGCACCGTTGGGGGATCCACTGAAGCTTTCTTT
NA,TRBD1,TRBJ1-5,TRBV24-1,CATSDHDRDQPQHF,TGTGCCACCAGTGATCACGACAGGGACCAGCCCCAGCATTTT
NA,TRBD1,TRBJ1-3,TRBV3-1,CASSQDGEQGRNTIYF,TGTGCCAGCAGCCAAGATGGGGAACAGGGGAGAAACACCATATATTTT